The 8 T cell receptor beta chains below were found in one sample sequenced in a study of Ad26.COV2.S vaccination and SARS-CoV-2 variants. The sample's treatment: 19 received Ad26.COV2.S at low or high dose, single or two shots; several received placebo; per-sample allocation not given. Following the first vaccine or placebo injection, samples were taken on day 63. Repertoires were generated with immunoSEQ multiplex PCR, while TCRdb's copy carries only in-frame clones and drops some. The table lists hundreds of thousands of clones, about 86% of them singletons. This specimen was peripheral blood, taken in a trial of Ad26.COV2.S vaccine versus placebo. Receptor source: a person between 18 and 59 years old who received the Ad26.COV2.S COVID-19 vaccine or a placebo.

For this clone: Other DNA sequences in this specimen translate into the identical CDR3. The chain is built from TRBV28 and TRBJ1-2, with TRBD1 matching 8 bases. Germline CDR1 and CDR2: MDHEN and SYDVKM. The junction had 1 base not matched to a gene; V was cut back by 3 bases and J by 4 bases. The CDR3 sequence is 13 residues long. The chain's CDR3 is CASSFGQGYGYTF. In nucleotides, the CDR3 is TGTGCCAGCAGTTTCGGACAGGGCTATGGCTACACCTTC.

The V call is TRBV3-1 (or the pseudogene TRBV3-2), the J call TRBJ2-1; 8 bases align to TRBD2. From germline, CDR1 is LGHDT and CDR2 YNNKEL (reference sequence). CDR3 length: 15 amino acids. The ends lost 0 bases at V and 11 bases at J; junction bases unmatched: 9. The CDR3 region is CASSQDGAAGAKQFF. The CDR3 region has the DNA TGTGCCAGCAGCCAAGACGGGGCAGCGGGGGCAAAGCAGTTCTTC.

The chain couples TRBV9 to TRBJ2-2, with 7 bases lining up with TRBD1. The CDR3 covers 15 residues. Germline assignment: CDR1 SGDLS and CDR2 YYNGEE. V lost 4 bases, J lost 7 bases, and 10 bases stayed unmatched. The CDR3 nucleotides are TGTGCCAGCAGCCGGCAGGGGGTCGAGATCGGGGAGCTGTTTTTT. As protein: CASSRQGVEIGELFF.

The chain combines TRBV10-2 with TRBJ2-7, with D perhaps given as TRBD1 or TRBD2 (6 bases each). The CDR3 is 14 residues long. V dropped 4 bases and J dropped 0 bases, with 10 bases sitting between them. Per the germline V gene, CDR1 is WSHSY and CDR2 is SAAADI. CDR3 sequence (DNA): TGCGCCAGCAGTGTAACGGGGGCCTCCTACGAGCAGTACTTC. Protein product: CASSVTGASYEQYF.

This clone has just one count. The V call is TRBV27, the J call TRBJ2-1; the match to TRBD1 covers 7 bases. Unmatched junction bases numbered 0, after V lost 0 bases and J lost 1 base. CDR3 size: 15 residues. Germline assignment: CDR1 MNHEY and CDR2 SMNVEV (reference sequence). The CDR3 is CASSLSQGSYNEQFF. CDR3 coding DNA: TGTGCCAGCAGTTTATCACAGGGGTCCTACAATGAGCAGTTCTTC.

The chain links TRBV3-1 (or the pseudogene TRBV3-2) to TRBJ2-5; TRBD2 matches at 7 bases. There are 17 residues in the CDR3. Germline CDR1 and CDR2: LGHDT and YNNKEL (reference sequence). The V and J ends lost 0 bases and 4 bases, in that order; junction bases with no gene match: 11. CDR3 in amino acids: CASSQEWGRAGIETQYF. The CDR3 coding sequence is TGTGCCAGCAGCCAAGAGTGGGGGAGGGCCGGTATAGAGACCCAGTACTTC.

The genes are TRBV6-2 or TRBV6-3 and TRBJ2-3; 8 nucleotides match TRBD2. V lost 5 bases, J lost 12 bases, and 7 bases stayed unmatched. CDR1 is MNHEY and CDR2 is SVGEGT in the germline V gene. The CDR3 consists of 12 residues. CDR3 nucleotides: TGTGCCAGCAGTCGGACTAGCCTACATCAGTATTTT. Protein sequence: CASSRTSLHQYF.

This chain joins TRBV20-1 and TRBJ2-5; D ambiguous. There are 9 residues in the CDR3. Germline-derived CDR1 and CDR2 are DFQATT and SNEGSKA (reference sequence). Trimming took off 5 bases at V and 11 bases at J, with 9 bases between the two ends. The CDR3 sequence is CSAGVRQYF. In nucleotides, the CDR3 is TGCAGTGCTGGAGTACGGCAGTACTTC.